A selection of T cell receptor beta chains follows, all from one sample in a study of blood T cell repertoires in COVID-19. TCRdb keeps only in-frame clones here, not all; method: immunoSEQ multiplex PCR. The sample holds about 300,000 clones; around 86% are singletons and the top ten take approximately 2.4%. The source material was PBMCs or T cells enriched from blood (not recorded which). The receptors here all came from a woman between 18 and 29 years old who had recovered from COVID-19. The conserved cysteine and the conserved F or W are not part of the CDR3 here.

v_call	j_call	cdr3_aa
TRBV4-1	TRBJ1-5	ASSQDSGGAVRPQH
TRBV9	TRBJ1-2	ASSVALAGESNYGYT
TRBV11-2	TRBJ1-2	ASSLDQASGYT
TRBV3-1/TRBV3-2	TRBJ2-1	ASSQIKRSGEQF
TRBV9	TRBJ2-1	ASSVGRLDEQF
TRBV10-3	TRBJ1-2	AISETTEGGYT
TRBV5-6	TRBJ1-4	ASSLTRDSPTNEKLF
TRBV11-3	TRBJ2-3	ASSPGTGGVDTQY
TRBV3-1/TRBV3-2	TRBJ1-5	ASSTRGVFWPQH
TRBV15	TRBJ1-3	ATSRVQGGVGNTIY
TRBV9	TRBJ2-7	ASSARQGAYEQY
TRBV9	TRBJ2-2	ASSVGESGGNTGELF
TRBV7-2	TRBJ2-5	ASSLASGDQETQY
TRBV15	TRBJ2-2	ATSPTLANTGELF
TRBV30	TRBJ2-1	AWGEEPNNEQF
TRBV4-1	TRBJ2-1	ASSQESISEQF
TRBV2	TRBJ1-1	ASNRDGAYVEAF